These T cell receptor beta chains were read from a single sample in a study of vaccination effects on CD4 cells after COVID-19. Some clones are missing from TCRdb's copy, which holds only in-frame ones; the method was immunoSEQ multiplex PCR. The sample shows about 45,000 clones, around 70% of them seen only once. The antigens for these receptors are not known. The sequences come from CD4+ T cells from PBMCs cultured without peptide, collected after COVID-19 vaccination. These receptors all stem from a human donor who received a COVID-19 vaccine. CDR3s include the opening cysteine and the closing phenylalanine or tryptophan. A D gene is named only where the DNA matches it firmly. Some rows have no size entry. The others give once, few or many, or a class for an expanded clone.

>NA|TRBJ1-4|TRBV7-2|NA
CASSSARGTYGEKLFF
TGTGCCAGCAGCTCTGCCCGAGGGACCTACGGGGAAAAACTGTTTTTT
>NA|TRBJ1-5|TRBV19|TRBD1
CASTFGGTGHNQPQHF
TGTGCCAGTACCTTTGGGGGGACAGGACACAATCAGCCCCAGCATTTT
>NA|TRBJ1-6|TRBV5-1|NA
CASSSGGGGSPLHF
TGCGCCAGCAGCTCGGGCGGTGGGGGTTCACCCCTCCACTTT
>few|TRBJ1-2|TRBV7-9|TRBD1
CASSPTSSGTVLGYTF
TGTGCCAGCAGCCCGACGTCCTCCGGGACAGTCCTTGGCTACACCTTC
>NA|TRBJ2-1|TRBV10-2|TRBD2
CASSVGGRPYNEQFF
TGCGCCAGCAGTGTAGGCGGGAGACCGTACAATGAGCAGTTCTTC
>NA|TRBJ2-2|TRBV4-2|NA
CASSQDRDTGELFF
TGTGCCAGCAGCCAAGATCGGGACACCGGGGAGCTGTTTTTT
>NA|TRBJ1-3|TRBV24-1|NA
CATSDPKRGPGNTIYF
TGTGCCACCAGTGATCCCAAACGGGGTCCTGGAAACACCATATATTTT
>once|TRBJ1-1|TRBV15|NA
CATSRDRRMAGAFF
TGTGCCACCAGCAGAGATAGGAGGATGGCAGGAGCTTTCTTT
>few|TRBJ1-1|TRBV18|NA
CASSPLQGQNTEAFF
TGTGCCAGCTCACCACTGCAGGGACAGAACACTGAAGCTTTCTTT
>once|TRBJ2-5|TRBV2|TRBD1
CATTGTGGFSYF
TGTGCCACTACCGGGACAGGGGGTTTTTCTTACTTC
>NA|TRBJ2-3|TRBV29-1|NA
CSVEDRLKVSSDTQYF
TGCAGCGTTGAAGATCGTCTCAAGGTTAGCTCAGATACGCAGTATTTT
>NA|TRBJ2-7|TRBV23-1|TRBD1
CASSHQAGQGGYEQYF
TGCGCCAGCAGTCACCAAGCGGGACAGGGGGGGTACGAGCAGTACTTC
>NA|TRBJ2-5|TRBV5-5|NA
CASSLEGTAIETTQYF
TGTGCCAGCAGCTTGGAAGGGACTGCCATCGAGACTACCCAGTACTTC
>NA|TRBJ2-5|TRBV27|TRBD1
CASSKGQGARLRQETQYF
TGTGCCAGCTCTAAGGGACAGGGGGCCCGACTGAGGCAAGAGACCCAGTACTTC
>NA|TRBJ1-1|TRBV6-1|TRBD1
CASSDGTDNTEAFF
TGTGCCAGCAGTGACGGGACAGATAACACTGAAGCTTTCTTT